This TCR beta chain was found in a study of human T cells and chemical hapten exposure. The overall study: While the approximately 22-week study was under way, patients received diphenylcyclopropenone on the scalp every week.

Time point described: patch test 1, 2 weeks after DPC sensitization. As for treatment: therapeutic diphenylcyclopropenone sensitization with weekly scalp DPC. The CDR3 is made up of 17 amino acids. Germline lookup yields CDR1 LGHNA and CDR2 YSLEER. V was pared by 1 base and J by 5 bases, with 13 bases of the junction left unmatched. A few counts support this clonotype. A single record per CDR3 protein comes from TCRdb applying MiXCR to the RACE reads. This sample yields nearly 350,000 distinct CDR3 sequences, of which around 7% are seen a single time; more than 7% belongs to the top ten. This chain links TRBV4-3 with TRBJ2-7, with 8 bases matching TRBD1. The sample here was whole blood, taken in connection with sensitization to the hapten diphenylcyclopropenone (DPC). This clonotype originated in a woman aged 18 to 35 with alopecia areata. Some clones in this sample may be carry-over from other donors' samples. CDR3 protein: CASSQGSAGQGSNEQYF. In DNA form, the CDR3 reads TGCGCCAGCAGCCAAGGAAGCGCCGGACAGGGAAGCAACGAGCAGTACTTC.